This is a list of T cell receptor beta chains from one sample in a study of blood T cell repertoires in COVID-19. TCRdb keeps only in-frame clones here, not all; method: immunoSEQ multiplex PCR. The sample consists of a few hundred thousand clones, around 87% of them appearing once. Sequenced material: PBMCs or T cells enriched from blood (not recorded which). The receptors here all came from a man in his forties or fifties in a cohort exposed to, infected with or recovered from COVID-19 (not recorded which). The CDR3 runs from the conserved cysteine through the conserved F or W. D genes are given only for firm matches. Size is omitted from some rows. Given values are once, few, many or a class for expanded clones.

cdr3_nt cdr3_aa clone_size v_call d_call j_call
TGTGCCAGCAGCAGAGCGGGAGGGCCGCGGGGCGGGGAGCTGTTTTTT CASSRAGGPRGGELFF NA TRBV5-4 TRBD2 TRBJ2-2
TGTGCCAGCAAACGGACAGCCTATGGCTACACCTTC CASKRTAYGYTF NA TRBV6-5 NA TRBJ1-2
TGTGCCAGTAGTTCCGGACAGGGAAACACCATATATTTT CASSSGQGNTIYF NA TRBV19 NA TRBJ1-3
TGTGCCAGCAGCTTTAGAAAGGGGGCAGAAGATACGCAGTATTTT CASSFRKGAEDTQYF NA TRBV11-3 TRBD1 TRBJ2-3
TGTGCCAGCAGTTACTCCGGGGCGGGAGCTCTCTACGAGCAGTACTTC CASSYSGAGALYEQYF NA TRBV6-5 TRBD2 TRBJ2-7
TGTGCCAGCATTATCGGCGGGGAGCTGTTTTTT CASIIGGELFF NA TRBV7-8 NA TRBJ2-2
TGTGCCAGCGAAAGAACAGGGCTCTACGAGCAGTACTTC CASERTGLYEQYF NA TRBV6-5 NA TRBJ2-7
TGTGCCAGCAGCCAAGATGCGGGACTAGCGAATGAGCAGTTCTTC CASSQDAGLANEQFF few TRBV4-2 TRBD2 TRBJ2-1
TGTGCCAGTAGTATCCAGGGGAAGGCCTACGAGCAGTACTTC CASSIQGKAYEQYF NA TRBV19 NA TRBJ2-7
TGTGCCACCAGCAGAGAGACAGGGAAAGCCTACGAGCAGTACTTC CATSRETGKAYEQYF NA TRBV15 TRBD1 TRBJ2-7
TGTGCCAGCAGCACACGGACAGCCTTCGGAAACACCATATATTTT CASSTRTAFGNTIYF NA TRBV13 NA TRBJ1-3
TGTGCCAGCTCACCACGGACAGGGAGCCGGGGGGAGCAGTACTTC CASSPRTGSRGEQYF NA TRBV18 TRBD1 TRBJ2-7
TGCGCCAGCAGCCAAGGCTCGAGGCAGAACAATCAGCCCCAGCATTTT CASSQGSRQNNQPQHF NA TRBV4-1 NA TRBJ1-5
TGTGCCAGCAGCCCCCAGGTCGGGAGCTCCTACGAGCAGTACTTC CASSPQVGSSYEQYF NA TRBV7-2 NA TRBJ2-7
TGTGCCAGCAGTACCTCGAGGGGTAGCGGGAAGAGCACAGATACGCAGTATTTT CASSTSRGSGKSTDTQYF NA TRBV28 TRBD2 TRBJ2-3
TGCGCCAGCAGTGAGCTGACAGGGGGTCGGAATTCACCCCTCCACTTT CASSELTGGRNSPLHF NA TRBV10-2 TRBD1 TRBJ1-6
TGTGCCAGCAGTCCCCCGGGACAGTCAGCCTACGAGCAGTACTTC CASSPPGQSAYEQYF NA TRBV5-4 TRBD1 TRBJ2-7
TGTGCCAGCAGGACGGGGGGGGACTACGAGCAGTACTTC CASRTGGDYEQYF NA TRBV6-5 TRBD2 TRBJ2-7
TGTGCCAGCAGCCAAGATCGGGTCTACACAGATACGCAGTATTTT CASSQDRVYTDTQYF few TRBV14 NA TRBJ2-3
TGTGCCAGCAGTCGCGCTAGTAGCGACCCGTTCACAGATACGCAGTATTTT CASSRASSDPFTDTQYF NA TRBV6-2/TRBV6-3 NA TRBJ2-3
TGTGCCAGCTCACGACAGGAGGCAAACACCATATATTTT CASSRQEANTIYF NA TRBV7-2 NA TRBJ1-3
TGTGCCAGCAGCTTAAGGTCCGGCCTTCAGGACTACACCTTC CASSLRSGLQDYTF NA TRBV5-4 NA TRBJ1-2
TGTGCCAGTAGCGAACAGGGGTCCCCTAGGGGAGCCCAGCATTTT CASSEQGSPRGAQHF NA TRBV19 TRBD1 TRBJ1-5
TGTGCCAGCAGCCAAGTCCATCAGGGGGGTGACATTCAGTACTTC CASSQVHQGGDIQYF NA TRBV3-1/TRBV3-2 NA TRBJ2-4
TGTGCCAGCAGAACGGGAGCGTACACCGGGGAGCTGTTTTTT CASRTGAYTGELFF many TRBV6-5 NA TRBJ2-2
TGTGCCAGCAGCTTAGCCCCGGACAGATCATATGGCTACACCTTC CASSLAPDRSYGYTF NA TRBV11-1 NA TRBJ1-2
TGTGCCAGCAGTTACCAAATAGATAATTCACCCCTCCACTTT CASSYQIDNSPLHF NA TRBV6-2/TRBV6-3 NA TRBJ1-6
TGTGCCAGCAGCCAAGTACAGGGACAGGGTCGTTCACCCCTCCACTTT CASSQVQGQGRSPLHF NA TRBV3-1/TRBV3-2 TRBD1 TRBJ1-6
TGCGCCAGCAGCCAACAAGGGACTATCAATGAGCAGTTCTTC CASSQQGTINEQFF NA TRBV4-1 TRBD2 TRBJ2-1
TGTGCCAGCAGTTTGAACAGGATTCAGCCCCAGCATTTT CASSLNRIQPQHF NA TRBV27 NA TRBJ1-5
TGCAGCGTAAGATTATCAGCGAACACCGGGGAGCTGTTTTTT CSVRLSANTGELFF few TRBV29-1 NA TRBJ2-2
TGTGCCAGCAGTTTGGCGTCCAGCGGGAGATACGAGCAGTACTTC CASSLASSGRYEQYF NA TRBV28 TRBD2 TRBJ2-7
TGTGCCAGCAGTTTATCGGCTAGCGGGACGCAAGAGACCCAGTACTTC CASSLSASGTQETQYF NA TRBV28 TRBD2 TRBJ2-5
TGTGCCAGCAGCTCCGGACAGGGATGGGATCAGGACACCGGGGAGCTGTTTTTT CASSSGQGWDQDTGELFF NA TRBV7-9 TRBD1 TRBJ2-2
TGTGCCAGCGCCCCGGGGTGGATAAATTCACCCCTCCACTTT CASAPGWINSPLHF NA TRBV3-1/TRBV3-2 NA TRBJ1-6
TGTGCCAGCAGTCCCGGACTTTATGGCTACACCTTC CASSPGLYGYTF once TRBV25-1 NA TRBJ1-2
TGTGCCACTAGTACTAGCGGTTCCAATGAGCAGTTCTTC CATSTSGSNEQFF NA TRBV6-5 TRBD2 TRBJ2-1
TGTGCCAGCAGTTTGGGGACAGGCAATTCACCCCTCCACTTT CASSLGTGNSPLHF few TRBV5-5 TRBD1 TRBJ1-6
TGTGCCAGCAGTCCCGGGACAGGGGGAACCGGGGAGCTGTTTTTT CASSPGTGGTGELFF NA TRBV27 TRBD1 TRBJ2-2
TGTGCCAGCAGCCAAGGAGGACCGAGACAGGGTAACGATACGCAGTATTTT CASSQGGPRQGNDTQYF NA TRBV4-2 TRBD1 TRBJ2-3
TGTGCCAGCAGCTTGTTTCCCGACACTGAAGCTTTCTTT CASSLFPDTEAFF NA TRBV11-1 NA TRBJ1-1
TGTGCCAGCAGCCCGGGACTAGGACACTACGAGCAGTACTTC CASSPGLGHYEQYF NA TRBV5-6 TRBD2 TRBJ2-7
TGTGCCAGCAGCGAACAGGGCTTGGACTACAATGAGCAGTTCTTC CASSEQGLDYNEQFF once TRBV2 NA TRBJ2-1